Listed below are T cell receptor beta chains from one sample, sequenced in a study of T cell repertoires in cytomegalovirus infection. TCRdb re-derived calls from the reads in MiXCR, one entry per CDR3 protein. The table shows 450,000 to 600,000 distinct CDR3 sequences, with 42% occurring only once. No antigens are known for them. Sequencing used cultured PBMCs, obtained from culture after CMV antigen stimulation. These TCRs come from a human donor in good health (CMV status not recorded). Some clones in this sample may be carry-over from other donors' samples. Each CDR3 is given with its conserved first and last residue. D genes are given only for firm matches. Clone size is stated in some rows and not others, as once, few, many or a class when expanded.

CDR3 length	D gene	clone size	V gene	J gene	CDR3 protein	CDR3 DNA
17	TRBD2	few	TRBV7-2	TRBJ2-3	CASSLAGTSGSGDTQYF	TGTGCCAGCAGCTTAGCCGGGACTAGCGGGAGTGGTGATACGCAGTATTTT
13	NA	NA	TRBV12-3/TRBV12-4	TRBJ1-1	CASSFLGATEAFF	TGTGCCAGCAGTTTCTTGGGAGCCACTGAAGCTTTCTTT
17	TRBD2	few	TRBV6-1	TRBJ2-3	CASRGLAGAGSTDTQYF	TGTGCCAGCAGGGGACTAGCGGGAGCTGGTTCGACAGATACGCAGTATTTT
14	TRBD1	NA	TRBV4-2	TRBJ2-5	CASSQGTGGETQYF	TGTGCCAGCAGCCAAGGGACAGGGGGAGAGACCCAGTACTTC
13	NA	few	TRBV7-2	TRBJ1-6	CASSYSSDSPLHF	TGTGCCAGCAGCTACAGTAGCGATTCACCCCTCCACTTT
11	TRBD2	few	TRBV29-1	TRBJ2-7	CSYLAGGEQYF	TGCAGCTATTTAGCGGGAGGCGAGCAGTACTTC
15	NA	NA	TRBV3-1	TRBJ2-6	CASSLEWAGANVLTF	TGTGCCAGCAGCCTGGAGTGGGCGGGGGCCAACGTCCTGACTTTC
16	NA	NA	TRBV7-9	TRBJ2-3	CASSSPRRGGTDTQYF	TGTGCCAGCAGCTCCCCCAGGAGAGGGGGCACAGATACGCAGTATTTT
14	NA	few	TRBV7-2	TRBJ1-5	CASSLALGAQPQHF	TGTGCCAGCAGCTTAGCATTGGGGGCGCAGCCCCAGCATTTT
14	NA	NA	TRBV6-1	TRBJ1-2	CASSYGAAGLGYTF	TGTGCCAGCAGTTACGGCGCTGCGGGGTTAGGCTACACCTTC
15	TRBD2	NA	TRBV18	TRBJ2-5	CASSPLAGDQETQYF	TGTGCCAGCTCCCCACTAGCGGGGGACCAAGAGACCCAGTACTTC
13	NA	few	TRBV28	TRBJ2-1	CASSPGPRGEQFF	TGTGCCAGCAGTCCCGGTCCTAGGGGGGAGCAGTTCTTC
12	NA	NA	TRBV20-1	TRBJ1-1	CSVVAENTEAFF	TGCAGTGTCGTAGCGGAGAACACTGAAGCTTTCTTT
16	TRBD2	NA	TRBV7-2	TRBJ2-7	CASIPGGGRGSYEQYF	TGTGCCAGCATCCCGGGGGGGGGGAGGGGCTCCTACGAGCAGTACTTC
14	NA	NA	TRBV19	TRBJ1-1	CASSNGASATEAFF	TGTGCCAGTAGTAATGGTGCATCGGCGACTGAAGCTTTCTTT
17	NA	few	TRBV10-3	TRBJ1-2	CAISGEAGTGSNYGYTF	TGTGCCATCAGTGGGGAGGCAGGAACAGGCTCTAACTATGGCTACACCTTC
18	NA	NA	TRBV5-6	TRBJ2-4	CASRWGRGGSGRENIQYF	TGTGCCAGCAGATGGGGCAGGGGCGGGAGCGGTAGGGAAAACATTCAGTACTTC
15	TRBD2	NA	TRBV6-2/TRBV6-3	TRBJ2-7	CASRVAGSRFYEQYF	TGTGCCAGCAGAGTAGCGGGATCGAGATTCTACGAGCAGTACTTC
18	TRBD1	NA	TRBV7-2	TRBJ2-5	CASSLVPPWTGGQETQYF	TGTGCCAGCAGCTTAGTCCCTCCCTGGACAGGGGGCCAAGAGACCCAGTACTTC
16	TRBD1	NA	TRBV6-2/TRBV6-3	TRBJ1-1	CASSYLRQGLDTEAFF	TGTGCCAGCAGTTACCTACGACAGGGACTCGACACTGAAGCTTTCTTT
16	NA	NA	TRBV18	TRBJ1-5	CASSPLGTLGNQPQHF	TGTGCCAGCTCACCACTGGGCACCCTGGGCAATCAGCCCCAGCATTTT
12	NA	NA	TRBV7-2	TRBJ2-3	CASSLTGCLRYF	TGTGCCAGCAGCCTCACAGGGTGCCTGCGGTATTTT
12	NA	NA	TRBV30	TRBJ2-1	CAWSFVYNEQFF	TGTGCCTGGAGTTTCGTTTACAATGAGCAGTTCTTC
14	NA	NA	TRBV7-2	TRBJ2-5	CASSRTGAGETQYF	TGTGCCAGCAGCCGTACAGGGGCGGGGGAGACCCAGTACTTC
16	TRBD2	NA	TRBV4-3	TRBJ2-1	CASSPYLAGGNNEQFF	TGCGCCAGCAGCCCCTACCTAGCGGGAGGTAACAATGAGCAGTTCTTC
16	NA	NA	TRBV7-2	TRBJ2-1	CASSPLRRPLHNEQFF	TGTGCCAGCAGCCCCCTTAGACGGCCCCTCCACAATGAGCAGTTCTTC
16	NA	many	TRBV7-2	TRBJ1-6	CASSFTGFPYNSPLHF	TGTGCCAGCAGCTTCACGGGGTTCCCCTATAATTCACCCCTCCACTTT
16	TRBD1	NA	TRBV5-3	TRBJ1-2	CASSLGGGDRGYGYTF	TGTGCCAGCAGCTTGGGAGGGGGGGACAGAGGGTATGGCTACACCTTC
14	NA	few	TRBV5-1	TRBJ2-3	CASSLTSSTDTQYF	TGCGCCAGCAGCCTCACGAGTAGCACAGATACGCAGTATTTT
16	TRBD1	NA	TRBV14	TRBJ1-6	CASSPLGTGTNSPLHF	TGTGCCAGCAGCCCCTTGGGGACAGGCACCAATTCACCCCTCCACTTT
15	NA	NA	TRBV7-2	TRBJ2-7	CASSLVHWAGYEQYF	TGTGCCAGCAGCTTAGTTCACTGGGCGGGATACGAGCAGTACTTC
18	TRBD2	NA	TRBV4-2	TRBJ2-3	CASSQGSLAGASTDTQYF	TGTGCCAGCAGCCAAGGTAGTCTAGCGGGGGCTAGCACAGATACGCAGTATTTT
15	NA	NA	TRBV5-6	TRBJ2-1	CATSKAGAWYNEQFF	TGTGCCACCTCCAAAGCAGGGGCGTGGTACAATGAGCAGTTCTTC
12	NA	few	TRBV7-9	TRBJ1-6	CASSGDGSPLHF	TGTGCCAGCAGCGGGGACGGCTCACCCCTCCATTTT
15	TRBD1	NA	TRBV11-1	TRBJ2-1	CASSFRGDRYNEQFF	TGTGCCAGCAGCTTCCGTGGGGACAGGTACAATGAGCAGTTCTTC
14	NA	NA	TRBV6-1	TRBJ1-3	CASSEGGTRNTIYF	TGTGCCAGCAGTGAAGGGGGTACGAGAAACACCATATATTTT
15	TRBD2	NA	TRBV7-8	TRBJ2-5	CASSLVAGEGETQYF	TGTGCCAGCAGCTTAGTAGCGGGAGAAGGGGAGACCCAGTACTTC
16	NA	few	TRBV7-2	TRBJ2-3	CASSLLGGALTDTQYF	TGTGCCAGCAGCTTACTGGGGGGAGCCCTCACAGATACGCAGTATTTT
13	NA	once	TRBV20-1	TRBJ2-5	CSARDTRQETQYF	TGCAGTGCTAGGGACACTAGACAAGAGACCCAGTACTTC
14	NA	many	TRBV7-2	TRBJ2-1	CASIRVEGVGEQFF	TGTGCCAGCATCCGTGTAGAGGGAGTAGGTGAGCAGTTCTTC
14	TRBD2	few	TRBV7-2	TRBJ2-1	CASSLVGTRDEQFF	TGTGCCAGCAGCTTAGTCGGGACTAGAGATGAGCAGTTCTTC
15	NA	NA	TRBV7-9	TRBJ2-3	CASSSFGSSTDTQYF	TGTGCCAGCAGCTCGTTCGGATCTAGCACAGATACGCAGTATTTT
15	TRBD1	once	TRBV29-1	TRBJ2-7	CSVDLTGQGPYEQYF	TGCAGCGTTGACCTGACAGGACAGGGCCCCTACGAGCAGTACTTC
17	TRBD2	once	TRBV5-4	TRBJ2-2	CASSPSLAGVGGGELFF	TGTGCCAGCAGCCCTTCCCTAGCGGGAGTTGGGGGCGGGGAGCTGTTTTTT
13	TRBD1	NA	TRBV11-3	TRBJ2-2	CASSPTGGGELFF	TGTGCCAGCAGCCCCACAGGGGGAGGGGAGCTGTTTTTT